This T cell receptor beta chain stems from a study of molecular identifiers for immune sequencing clone quantification. Overall study results and limits: For effector cells, clones above 20 RNA copies held over 97% of molecules; for naive cells, under 1%.

As to this clonotype: As yet, its antigen is unknown.

It was with previously described methods and listed TCR primers that bulk TCR libraries were made. TCRdb called the PCR reads again in MiXCR, with one record for every CDR3 protein. The table records about 640,000 distinct CDR3 sequences, 20% of them present only once. With 5 bases clipped from V and 7 bases from J, the junction kept 8 bases outside the gene matches. The CDR3 covers 15 residues. The V gene's germline CDR1 is SGHTA and CDR2 FQGNSA. Libraries from naive CD8 cells were generated from roughly 21,000 to 960,000 sorted cells (with 10%, 30% or 50% RNA). Sorting isolated naive CD8 T cells as CD8+CD4-CCR7+CD45RA+ events.

This clonotype originated in a human donor in good health. Some libraries in this study had Jurkat cell RNA spiked in. The genes are TRBV7-2 and TRBJ2-7; TRBD2 matches at 13 bases. The sequencing input was naive CD8+ T cells from blood, with Jurkat cell RNA spiked in. Sample subset: FACS-sorted CD8+CD4-CCR7+CD45RA+ naive T cells. The CDR3 protein is CASSHTSGGAWEQYF. As DNA, the CDR3 is TGTGCCAGCAGCCACACTAGCGGGGGGGCGTGGGAGCAGTACTTC.